This T cell receptor (beta chain) was found in a study of blood T cell repertoires in COVID-19. The repertoire was sequenced with immunoSEQ multiplex PCR; TCRdb's copy has only in-frame clones and lacks some. The table includes 360,000 or so clones, around nine tenths detected once. CDR1 is SGDLS and CDR2 is YYNGEE in the germline V gene. The CDR3 runs to 19 residues. V shed 4 bases, J shed 3 bases, and the junction held 17 bases outside the gene matches. J is TRBJ1-5 and V is TRBV9; 9 bases line up with TRBD1. The sequencing sample was made of PBMCs or T cells enriched from blood (not recorded which). This clonotype was sampled from a woman aged 30 to 39 who had been exposed to COVID-19. The CDR3 loop is CASSRGTGTWPPYNQPQHF. CDR3 in DNA: TGTGCCAGCAGCCGTGGGACAGGGACCTGGCCCCCTTACAATCAGCCCCAGCATTTT.